This passage covers 11 T cell receptor beta chains from one sample sequenced in a study of blood T cell repertoires in COVID-19. TCRdb keeps only in-frame clones here, not all; method: immunoSEQ multiplex PCR. The data show around 250,000 clones, around 83% seen once. Sequencing was carried out using peripheral blood. The receptors originated from a man aged 25 to 40 who had recovered from COVID-19.

The CDR3 DNA follows: TGTGCCAGCAGCATACCACAGGGGGCTGGCACTGAAGCTTTCTTT. Translating gives CASSIPQGAGTEAFF. The gene calls are TRBV5-4 and TRBJ1-1; 9 nucleotides line up with TRBD1. This CDR3 contains 15 residues. V dropped 4 bases and J dropped 4; count of bases not matched to a gene: 8. Germline-derived CDR1 and CDR2 are SGHNT and YYREEE (reference sequence). Variable domain in full (rest from reference TRBV5-4 and TRBJ1-1): ETGVTQSPTHLIKTRGQQVTLRCSSQSGHNTVSWYQQALGQGPQFIFQYYREEENGRGNFPPRFSGLQFPNYSSELNVNALELDDSALYLCASSIPQGAGTEAFFGQGTRLTVV.

The chain is built from TRBV29-1 and TRBJ1-1; D unresolved. Germline V gene data show CDR1 as SQVTM and CDR2 as ANQGSEA. The CDR3 is 13 amino acids. V was shortened by 5 bases and J by 1 base, with 11 bases between the two germline ends. As DNA, the CDR3 is TGCAGCGTTCTTCGGAGAGGGAACACTGAAGCTTTCTTT. Translation: CSVLRRGNTEAFF.

CDR3 nucleotide sequence: TGCGCCAGCAGCTTCGAGCGGGGGGCTCCCCAAGAGACCCAGTACTTC. Protein product: CASSFERGAPQETQYF. The V gene is TRBV5-1, the J gene TRBJ2-5; 9 bases map to TRBD2. The CDR3 covers 16 residues. Germline-derived CDR1 and CDR2 are SGHRS and YFSETQ. Germline trimming cut 2 bases from V and 1 base from J; bases unmatched to any gene: 6.

This chain uses TRBV7-3 with TRBJ2-3; TRBD2 aligns across 11 bases. This CDR3 contains 15 residues. Unmatched junction bases numbered 2, after V lost 6 bases and J lost 0 bases. CDR1 and CDR2 (germline): SGHTA, FQGTGA. The CDR3 bases are TGTGCCAGCAGACTAGCGGGGGCGAGCACAGATACGCAGTATTTT. It is translated as CASRLAGASTDTQYF.

The chain recombines TRBV6-4 with TRBJ1-1, with D tentatively TRBD1 (6 bases). Germline CDR1 MRHNA, CDR2 SNTAGT. V shed 6 bases and J shed 10 bases, with 21 bases lying between them. This CDR3 is built from 14 residues. The CDR3, as DNA: TGTGCCAGCAGCGAGGGTGGGGGCGGAGAAGCAGCTTTCTTT. Its translation: CASSEGGGGEAAFF.

The chain uses TRBV3-1 (or the pseudogene TRBV3-2) and TRBJ1-2, with a tentative D call TRBD1 (5 bases). The V end was cut by 5 bases, the J end by 4 bases, with 8 bases between. The CDR3 totals 12 residues. From germline, CDR1 is LGHDT and CDR2 YNNKEL (reference sequence). The chain's CDR3 is CASSVDSYGYTF. DNA of the CDR3: TGTGCCAGCAGCGTTGACAGCTATGGCTACACCTTC.

A remark on this clone: This sample also contains other DNA sequences that code for the same CDR3. The chain carries TRBV6-5 and TRBJ1-3; D call uncertain. V was shortened by 6 bases and J by 3 bases, with 15 bases between the two germline ends. The CDR3 runs 15 residues. CDR1 is MNHEY and CDR2 is SVGAGI in the germline V gene. The CDR3 bases are TGTGCCAGCAGCCGGGGTCCCGGAGGTGGAAACACCATATATTTT. Amino acid sequence: CASSRGPGGGNTIYF.

The chain has TRBV10-1 and TRBJ2-3, with D hard to call. V was cut by 4 bases and J by 3 bases, with 14 bases left in between. Looked up from germline, CDR1 is WNHNN and CDR2 is SYGVQD (reference sequence). This CDR3 has 15 amino acids. This CDR3 reads CASSARRGWTDTQYF. DNA for the CDR3: TGCGCCAGCAGTGCGCGGAGAGGATGGACAGATACGCAGTATTTT.

The rearrangement joins TRBV18 to TRBJ1-4, with D perhaps TRBD1 (5 bases). The germline V gene has CDR1 KGHSH and CDR2 LQKENI. The CDR3 length is 18 residues. V gave up 1 base and J gave up 2 bases, with 17 bases separating them. For the CDR3, the DNA is TGTGCCAGCTCACCACGTGACGGAGGAGGGGCCACTAATGAAAAACTGTTTTTT. The encoded protein is CASSPRDGGGATNEKLFF.

The chain employs TRBV5-1 and TRBJ1-4, with D perhaps matching TRBD1 (5 bases). The CDR3 has 16 amino acids. Per the germline V gene, CDR1 is SGHRS and CDR2 is YFSETQ. Trimming stripped 0 bases from V and 5 bases from J, with 14 bases between. The CDR3 is CASSLDGAAVNEKLFF. DNA of the CDR3: TGCGCCAGCAGCTTGGATGGGGCAGCTGTGAATGAAAAACTGTTTTTT.

This chain connects TRBV27 to TRBJ2-7; 14 bases are a match to TRBD2. CDR1 is MNHEY and CDR2 is SMNVEV in the germline V gene (reference sequence). V shed 0 bases and J 2 bases; nucleotides not matched to a gene: 12. This CDR3 has 20 residues. The CDR3 loop is CASSLSWSGLAGELAYEQYF. The DNA for the CDR3 is TGTGCCAGCAGTTTATCGTGGTCGGGACTAGCGGGGGAGTTAGCCTACGAGCAGTACTTC.